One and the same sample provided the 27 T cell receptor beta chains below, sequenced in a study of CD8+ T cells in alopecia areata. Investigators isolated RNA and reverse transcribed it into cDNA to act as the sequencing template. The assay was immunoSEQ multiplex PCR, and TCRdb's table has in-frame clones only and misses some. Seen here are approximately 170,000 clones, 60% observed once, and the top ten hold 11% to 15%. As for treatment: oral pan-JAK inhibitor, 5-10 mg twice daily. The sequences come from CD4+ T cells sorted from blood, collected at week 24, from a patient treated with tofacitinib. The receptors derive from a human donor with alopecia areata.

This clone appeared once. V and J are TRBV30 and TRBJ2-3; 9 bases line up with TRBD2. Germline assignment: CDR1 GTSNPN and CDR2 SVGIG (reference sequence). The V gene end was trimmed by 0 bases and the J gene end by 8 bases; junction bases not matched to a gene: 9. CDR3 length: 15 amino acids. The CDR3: CAWSVLAGGPSTQYF. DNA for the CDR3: TGTGCCTGGAGTGTACTGGCGGGGGGGCCGTCTACGCAGTATTTT.

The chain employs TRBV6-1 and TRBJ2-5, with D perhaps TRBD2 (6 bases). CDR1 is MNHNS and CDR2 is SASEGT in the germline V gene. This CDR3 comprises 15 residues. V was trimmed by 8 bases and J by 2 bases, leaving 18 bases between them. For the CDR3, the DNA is TGTGCCAGCCCGCGGGGAGAGGCGTATCAAGAGACCCAGTACTTC. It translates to CASPRGEAYQETQYF.

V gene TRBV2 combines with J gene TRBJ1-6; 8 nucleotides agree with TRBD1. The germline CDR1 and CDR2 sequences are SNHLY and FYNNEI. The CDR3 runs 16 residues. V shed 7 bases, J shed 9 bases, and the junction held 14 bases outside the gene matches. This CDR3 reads CASTLPSQGAGSPLHF. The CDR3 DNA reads TGTGCCAGCACCCTTCCAAGCCAGGGGGCCGGTTCACCCCTCCACTTT.

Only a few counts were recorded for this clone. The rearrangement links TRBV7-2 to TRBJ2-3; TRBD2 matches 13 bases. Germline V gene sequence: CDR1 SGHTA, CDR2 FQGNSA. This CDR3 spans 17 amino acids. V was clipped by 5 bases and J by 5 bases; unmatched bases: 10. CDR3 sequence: CASSRQFGLAGVDTQYF. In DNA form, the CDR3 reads TGTGCCAGCAGCCGACAATTCGGACTAGCGGGGGTAGATACGCAGTATTTT.

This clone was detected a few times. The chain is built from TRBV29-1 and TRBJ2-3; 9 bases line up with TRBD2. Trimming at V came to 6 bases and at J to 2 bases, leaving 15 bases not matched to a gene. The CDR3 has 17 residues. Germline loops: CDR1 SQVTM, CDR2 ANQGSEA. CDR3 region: CSVRWASGAIFTDTQYF. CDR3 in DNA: TGCAGCGTGCGGTGGGCTAGCGGGGCAATATTCACAGATACGCAGTATTTT.

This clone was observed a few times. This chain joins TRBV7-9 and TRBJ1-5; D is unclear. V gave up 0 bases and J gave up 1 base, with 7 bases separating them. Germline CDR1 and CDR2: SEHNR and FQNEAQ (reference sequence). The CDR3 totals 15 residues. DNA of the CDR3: TGTGCCAGCAGCTTAGCGGGGAACAGCAATCAGCCCCAGCATTTT. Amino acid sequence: CASSLAGNSNQPQHF. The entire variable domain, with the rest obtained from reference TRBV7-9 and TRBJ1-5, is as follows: DTGVSQNPRHKITKRGQNVTFRCDPISEHNRLYWYRQTLGQGPEFLTYFQNEAQLEKSRLLSDRFSAERPKGSFSTLEIQRTEQGDSAMYLCASSLAGNSNQPQHFGDGTRLSIL.

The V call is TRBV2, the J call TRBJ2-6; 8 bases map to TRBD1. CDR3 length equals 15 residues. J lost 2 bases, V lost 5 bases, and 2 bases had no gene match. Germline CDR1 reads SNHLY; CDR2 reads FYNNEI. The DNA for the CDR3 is TGTGCCAGCAGTACGGGACAGGCTGGGGCCAACGTCCTGACTTTC. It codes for CASSTGQAGANVLTF.

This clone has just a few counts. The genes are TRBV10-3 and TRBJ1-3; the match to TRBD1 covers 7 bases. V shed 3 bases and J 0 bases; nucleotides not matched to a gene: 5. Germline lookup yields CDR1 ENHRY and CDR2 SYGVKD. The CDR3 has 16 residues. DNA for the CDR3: TGTGCCATCAGTGAAGACAGGGCCTTCTCTGGAAACACCATATATTTT. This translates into CAISEDRAFSGNTIYF.

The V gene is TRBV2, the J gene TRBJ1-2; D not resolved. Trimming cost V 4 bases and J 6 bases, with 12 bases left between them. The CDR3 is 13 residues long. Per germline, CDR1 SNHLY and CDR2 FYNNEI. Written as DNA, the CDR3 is TGTGCCAGCAGTGTAACCAGAACCGATGGCTACACCTTC. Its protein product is CASSVTRTDGYTF.

Here the CDR3 DNA reads TGTGCCAGCAGCTTAGGGGCCAACAATGAGCAGTTCTTC. Amino acid sequence: CASSLGANNEQFF. V and J are TRBV7-9 and TRBJ2-1; the D is unclear. The V gene lost 1 base and the J gene lost 5 bases, with 6 bases spanning the gap. CDR1 and CDR2 (germline): SEHNR, FQNEAQ (reference sequence). The CDR3 is 13 amino acids.

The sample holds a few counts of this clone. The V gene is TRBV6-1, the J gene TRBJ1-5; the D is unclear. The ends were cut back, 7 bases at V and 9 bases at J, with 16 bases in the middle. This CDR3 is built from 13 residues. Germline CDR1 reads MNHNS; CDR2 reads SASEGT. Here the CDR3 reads CASTTGGGRPQHF. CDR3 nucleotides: TGTGCCAGCACGACGGGCGGCGGGAGGCCCCAGCATTTT.

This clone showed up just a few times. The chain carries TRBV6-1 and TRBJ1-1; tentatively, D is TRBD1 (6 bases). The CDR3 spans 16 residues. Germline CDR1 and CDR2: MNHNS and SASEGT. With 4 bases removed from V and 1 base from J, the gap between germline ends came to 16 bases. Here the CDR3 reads CASSAGGGHPNTEAFF. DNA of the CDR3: TGTGCCAGCAGTGCTGGGGGGGGACACCCGAACACTGAAGCTTTCTTT.

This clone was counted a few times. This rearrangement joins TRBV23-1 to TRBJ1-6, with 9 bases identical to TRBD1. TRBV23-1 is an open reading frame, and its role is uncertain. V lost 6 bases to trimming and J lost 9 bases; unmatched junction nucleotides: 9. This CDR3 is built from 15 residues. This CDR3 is CASRQGTGSRSPLHF. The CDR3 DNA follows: TGCGCCAGCAGGCAGGGGACAGGGAGTCGTTCACCCCTCCACTTT.

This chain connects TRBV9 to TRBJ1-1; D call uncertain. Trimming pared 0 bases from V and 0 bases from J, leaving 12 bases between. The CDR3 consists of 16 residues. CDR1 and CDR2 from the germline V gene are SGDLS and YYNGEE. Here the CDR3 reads CASSVGLRLLNTEAFF. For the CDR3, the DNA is TGTGCCAGCAGCGTAGGCCTCCGGCTCCTGAACACTGAAGCTTTCTTT.

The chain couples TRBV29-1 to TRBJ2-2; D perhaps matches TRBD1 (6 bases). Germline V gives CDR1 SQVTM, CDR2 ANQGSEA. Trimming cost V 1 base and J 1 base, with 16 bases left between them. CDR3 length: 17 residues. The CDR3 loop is CSVEAGPGTLNTGELFF. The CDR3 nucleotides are TGCAGCGTTGAAGCTGGTCCCGGGACATTGAACACCGGGGAGCTGTTTTTT.

The CDR3 DNA reads as TGTGCCAGCCGCGGCGGGGGGCGCACAGATACGCAGTATTTT. Amino acid sequence: CASRGGGRTDTQYF. This chain uses TRBV6-1 with TRBJ2-3; 8 positions match TRBD2. CDR3 length: 14 residues. CDR1 is MNHNS and CDR2 is SASEGT in the germline V gene. Trimming at V came to 8 bases and at J to 1 base, leaving 5 bases not matched to a gene.

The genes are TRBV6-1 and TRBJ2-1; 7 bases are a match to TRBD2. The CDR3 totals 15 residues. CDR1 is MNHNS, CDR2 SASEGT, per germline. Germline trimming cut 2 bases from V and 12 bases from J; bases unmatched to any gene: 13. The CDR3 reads CASSEQQGGLGVQFF. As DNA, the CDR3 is TGTGCCAGCAGTGAACAGCAGGGAGGGTTGGGTGTGCAGTTCTTC.

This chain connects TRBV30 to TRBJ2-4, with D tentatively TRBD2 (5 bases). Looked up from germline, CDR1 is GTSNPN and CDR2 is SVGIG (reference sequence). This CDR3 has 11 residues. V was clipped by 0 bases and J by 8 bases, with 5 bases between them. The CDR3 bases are TGTGCCTGGAGTGTACTAGACATTCAGTACTTC. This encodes CAWSVLDIQYF. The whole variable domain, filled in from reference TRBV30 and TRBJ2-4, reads SQTIHQWPATLVQPVGSPLSLECTVEGTSNPNLYWYRQAAGRGLQLLFYSVGIGQISSEVPQNLSASRPQDRQFILSSKKLLLSDSGFYLCAWSVLDIQYFGAGTRLSVL.

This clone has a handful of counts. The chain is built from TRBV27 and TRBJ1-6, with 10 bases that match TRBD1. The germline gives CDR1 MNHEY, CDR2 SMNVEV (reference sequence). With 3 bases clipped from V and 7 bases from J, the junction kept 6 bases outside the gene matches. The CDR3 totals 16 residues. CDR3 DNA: TGTGCCAGCAGTTTCCGCCCGGGACAGGGGAATTCACCCCTCCACTTT. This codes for CASSFRPGQGNSPLHF.

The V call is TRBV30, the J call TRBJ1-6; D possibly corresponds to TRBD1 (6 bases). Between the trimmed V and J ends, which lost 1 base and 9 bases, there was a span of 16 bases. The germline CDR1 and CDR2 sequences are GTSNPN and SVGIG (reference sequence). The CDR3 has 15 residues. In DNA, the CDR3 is TGTGCCTGGAGTGCTTTAACAGGGAACTTTTCACCCCTCCACTTT. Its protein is CAWSALTGNFSPLHF.

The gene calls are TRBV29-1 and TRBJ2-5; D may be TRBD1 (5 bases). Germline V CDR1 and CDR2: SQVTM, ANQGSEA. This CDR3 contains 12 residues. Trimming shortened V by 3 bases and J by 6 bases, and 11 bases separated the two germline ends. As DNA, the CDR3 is TGCAGCGTTGATGGGGCCACCAAGACCCAGTACTTC. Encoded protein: CSVDGATKTQYF.

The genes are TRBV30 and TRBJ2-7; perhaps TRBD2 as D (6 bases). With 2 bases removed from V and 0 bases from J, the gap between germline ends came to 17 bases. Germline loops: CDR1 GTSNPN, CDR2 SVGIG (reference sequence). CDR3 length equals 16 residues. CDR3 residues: CAWSPAGGKSSYEQYF. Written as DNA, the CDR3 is TGTGCCTGGAGTCCGGCGGGCGGGAAGAGCTCCTACGAGCAGTACTTC.

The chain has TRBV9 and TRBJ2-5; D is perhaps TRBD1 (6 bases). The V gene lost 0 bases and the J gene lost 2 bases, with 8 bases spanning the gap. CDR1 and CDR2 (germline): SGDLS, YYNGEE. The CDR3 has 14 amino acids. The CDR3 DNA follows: TGTGCCAGCAGCGTAGGGACAGATCAAGAGACCCAGTACTTC. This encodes CASSVGTDQETQYF.

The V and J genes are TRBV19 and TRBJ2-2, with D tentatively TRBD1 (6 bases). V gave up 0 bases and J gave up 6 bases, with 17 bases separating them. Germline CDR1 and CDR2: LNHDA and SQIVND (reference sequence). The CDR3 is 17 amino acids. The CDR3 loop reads CASSIDGGQSRAGELFF. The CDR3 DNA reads TGTGCCAGTAGTATAGATGGTGGACAGTCAAGGGCCGGGGAGCTGTTTTTT.

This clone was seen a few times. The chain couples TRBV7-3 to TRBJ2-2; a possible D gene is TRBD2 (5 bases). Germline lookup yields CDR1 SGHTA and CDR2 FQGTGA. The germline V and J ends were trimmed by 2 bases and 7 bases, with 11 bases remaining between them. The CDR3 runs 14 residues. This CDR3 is CASSLGVRDGELFF. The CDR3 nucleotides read TGTGCCAGCAGCTTAGGGGTTCGGGACGGGGAGCTGTTTTTT.

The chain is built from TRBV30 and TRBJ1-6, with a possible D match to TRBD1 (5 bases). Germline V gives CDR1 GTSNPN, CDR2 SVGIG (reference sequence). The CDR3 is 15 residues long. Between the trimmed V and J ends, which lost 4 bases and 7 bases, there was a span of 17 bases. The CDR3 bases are TGTGCCTGGAAGGCTGGGGACCTAATGAATTCACCCCTCCACTTT. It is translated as CAWKAGDLMNSPLHF.

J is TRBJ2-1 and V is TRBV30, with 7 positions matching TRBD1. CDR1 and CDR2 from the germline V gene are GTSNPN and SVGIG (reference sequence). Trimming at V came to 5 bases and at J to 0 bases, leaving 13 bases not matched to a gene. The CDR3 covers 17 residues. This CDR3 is CAWHSSGRGNSYNEQFF. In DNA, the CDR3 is TGTGCCTGGCATTCATCGGGCAGGGGGAACTCCTACAATGAGCAGTTCTTC.